This is a list of T cell receptor beta chains from one sample in a study of blood T cell repertoires in COVID-19. Using immunoSEQ multiplex PCR, the repertoire was profiled, and TCRdb retains in-frame clones only, with some absent. The sample records some 160,000 clones, over 75% being singletons. The material sequenced was peripheral blood. The receptors here all came from a man in his sixties or seventies who had recovered from COVID-19. The CDR3 runs from the conserved cysteine through the conserved F or W. A D gene is named only where the DNA matches it firmly. Expanded clones get a size class; other rows say once, few or many, or leave the size out.

clone size	J gene	D gene	V gene	CDR3 DNA	CDR3 protein
once	TRBJ1-6	TRBD1	TRBV7-9	TGTGCCAGCAGTCTACAGGGGGCCCTAGCAGGGAGTGCCCTCCACTTT	CASSLQGALAGSALHF
.	TRBJ2-7	TRBD1	TRBV18	TGTGCCAGCTCAATTGGACAGGGAGGCTACTACGAGCAGTACTTC	CASSIGQGGYYEQYF
.	TRBJ2-7	.	TRBV20-1	TGCAGTGTTGGTGCGACCTACGAGCAGTACTTC	CSVGATYEQYF
once	TRBJ2-1	.	TRBV24-1	TGTGCCACCAGGCCACCGAACTCGGAACGCGGGGGCGCGGGGGAGCAGTTCTTC	CATRPPNSERGGAGEQFF
.	TRBJ2-7	TRBD2	TRBV5-1	TGCGCCAGCAGCCCCAGCGGGAGCTCCTACGAGCAGTACTTC	CASSPSGSSYEQYF
.	TRBJ2-6	TRBD2	TRBV6-4	TGTGCCAGCAGTGACCTTCTAAGCGGGATTAGGGGCTCTGGGGCCAACGTCCTGACTTTC	CASSDLLSGIRGSGANVLTF
.	TRBJ2-7	TRBD1	TRBV2	TGTGCCAGCAGTGAGAGGCGGACAGGGCGCTACGAGCAGTACTTC	CASSERRTGRYEQYF
.	TRBJ2-4	.	TRBV5-1	TGCGCCAGCAGCTTGGGGGCAGCCAACCAGATCCTAGCCAAAAACATTCAGTACTTC	CASSLGAANQILAKNIQYF
.	TRBJ2-7	TRBD1	TRBV15	TGTGCCACCAGCAGGGCCGGGACAGCCTCCTACGAGCAGTACTTC	CATSRAGTASYEQYF
.	TRBJ1-2	.	TRBV12-3/TRBV12-4	TGTGCCAGCAGCCAGCCGGAGAACTATGGCTACACCTTC	CASSQPENYGYTF
.	TRBJ2-5	.	TRBV21-1	TGTGCCGGACAAAACTGGACTAGCGGGAGTGAGACCCAGTACTTC	CAGQNWTSGSETQYF
many	TRBJ2-3	TRBD2	TRBV19	TGTGCCAGTATTGAAAGCGGGAGGGCCGGGAATACGCAGTATTTT	CASIESGRAGNTQYF
once	TRBJ2-1	.	TRBV28	TGTGCCAGCAACACACAGGCCTCCTACAATGAGCAGTTCTTC	CASNTQASYNEQFF
.	TRBJ1-1	TRBD1	TRBV28	TGTGCCAGCAGTTCTCTTGGACAGGGAGAGAACACTGAAGCTTTCTTT	CASSSLGQGENTEAFF
.	TRBJ2-2	TRBD2	TRBV5-1	TGCGCCAGCAGTGTAGCGGGAGGCACCGGGGAGCTGTTTTTT	CASSVAGGTGELFF
few	TRBJ1-6	.	TRBV11-2	TGTGCCAGCAGCTCAGAACCGGGGTCGCCCCTCCACTTT	CASSSEPGSPLHF
.	TRBJ2-1	TRBD2	TRBV5-1	TGCGCCAGCAGCTCTCTAACTAGCGGCCTAAACAATGAGCAGTTCTTC	CASSSLTSGLNNEQFF
.	TRBJ1-2	.	TRBV19	TGTGCCAGTAATCGGGGGGATCTTAATGGCTACACCTTC	CASNRGDLNGYTF
.	TRBJ1-4	.	TRBV5-5	TGTGCCAGCAGCTTATCAGGGAAGGGCGAAAAACTGTTTTTT	CASSLSGKGEKLFF
once	TRBJ2-7	TRBD2	TRBV5-4	TGTGCCAGCAGCTTACTAGCGGGAGAGGACGAGCAGTACTTC	CASSLLAGEDEQYF
many	TRBJ2-5	.	TRBV3-1/TRBV3-2	TGTGCCAGCAGCCAAGCTAGGATAGCGGAAGAGACCCAGTACTTC	CASSQARIAEETQYF
few	TRBJ2-1	.	TRBV9	TGTGCCAGCAGCGTAGGAGTGGGCCAAGGCAATGAGCAGTTCTTC	CASSVGVGQGNEQFF
.	TRBJ1-1	.	TRBV6-1	TGTGCCAGCAGTGAACACCGGACTGAAGCTTTCTTT	CASSEHRTEAFF